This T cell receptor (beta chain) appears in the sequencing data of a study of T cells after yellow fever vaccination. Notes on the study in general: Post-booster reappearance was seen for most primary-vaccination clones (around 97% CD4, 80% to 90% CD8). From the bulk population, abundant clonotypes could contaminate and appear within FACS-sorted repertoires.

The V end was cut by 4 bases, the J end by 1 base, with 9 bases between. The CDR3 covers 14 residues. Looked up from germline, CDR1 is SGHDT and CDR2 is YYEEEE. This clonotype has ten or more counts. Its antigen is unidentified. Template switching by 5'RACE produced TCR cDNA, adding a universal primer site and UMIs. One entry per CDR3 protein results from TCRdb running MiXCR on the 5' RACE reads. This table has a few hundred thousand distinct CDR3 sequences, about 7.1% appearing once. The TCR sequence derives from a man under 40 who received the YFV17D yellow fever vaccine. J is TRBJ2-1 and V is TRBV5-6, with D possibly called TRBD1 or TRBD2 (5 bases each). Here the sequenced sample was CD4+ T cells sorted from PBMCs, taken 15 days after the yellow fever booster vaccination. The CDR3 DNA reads TGTGCCAGCAGCGGTTGGGGGTCCTACAATGAGCAGTTCTTC. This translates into CASSGWGSYNEQFF. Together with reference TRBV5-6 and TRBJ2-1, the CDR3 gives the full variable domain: DAGVTQSPTHLIKTRGQQVTLRCSPKSGHDTVSWYQQALGQGPQFIFQYYEEEERQRGNFPDRFSGHQFPNYSSELNVNALLLGDSALYLCASSGWGSYNEQFFGPGTRLTVL.